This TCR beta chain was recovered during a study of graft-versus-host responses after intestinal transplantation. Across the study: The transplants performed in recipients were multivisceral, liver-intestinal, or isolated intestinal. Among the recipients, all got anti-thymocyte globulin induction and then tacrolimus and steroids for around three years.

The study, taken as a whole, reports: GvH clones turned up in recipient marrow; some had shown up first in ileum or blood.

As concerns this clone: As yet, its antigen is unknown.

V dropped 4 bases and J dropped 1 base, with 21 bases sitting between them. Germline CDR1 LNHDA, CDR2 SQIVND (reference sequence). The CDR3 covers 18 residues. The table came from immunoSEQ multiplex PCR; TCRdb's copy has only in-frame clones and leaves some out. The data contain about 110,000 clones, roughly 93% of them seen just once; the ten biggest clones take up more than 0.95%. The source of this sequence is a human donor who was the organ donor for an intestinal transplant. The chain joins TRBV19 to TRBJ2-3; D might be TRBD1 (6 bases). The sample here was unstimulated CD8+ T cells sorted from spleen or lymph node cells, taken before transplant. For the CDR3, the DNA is TGTGCCAGTAGTAAACAGGGAGACGTTGGAATCGGCACAGATACGCAGTATTTT. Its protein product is CASSKQGDVGIGTDTQYF. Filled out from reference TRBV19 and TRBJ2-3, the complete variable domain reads DGGITQSPKYLFRKEGQNVTLSCEQNLNHDAMYWYRQDPGQGLRLIYYSQIVNDFQKGDIAEGYSVSREKKESFPLTVTSAQKNPTAFYLCASSKQGDVGIGTDTQYFGPGTRLTVL.